This T cell receptor (beta chain) was obtained from a study of blood T cell repertoires in COVID-19 (dated by TCRdb to about 2020). In the study overall: The collaborator samples originated in the United States, Italy and Spain and spanned the acute and convalescent phases of COVID-19. The dataset comprised deeply sampled blood TCRbeta repertoires from subjects exposed to, actively infected with, or recovered from COVID-19. The samples were drawn from two sources: the first 160 participants of the ongoing ImmuneRACE study, and 1,254 subjects contributed by 6 global collaborators. HLA class I and class II types, where available, came from metadata supplied by the sample provider rather than from assay-based typing. Nearly every sample came with metadata listing a de-identified subject ID, COVID-19 status, age in years and sex. The repertoires were made available in a free public database intended to serve as a resource for research on the immune response to SARS-CoV-2. The prospective study material was composed of cDNA or gDNA derived from T cells, B-cell-depleted T cells, or PBMCs. Study-wide conclusions, independent of this receptor: The amount of clinical and demographic metadata varied by source and participant and was provided uncurated.

TCRbeta CDR3 regions were amplified from genomic DNA by means of the immunoSEQ Assay, a bias-controlled multiplex PCR. The published analysis was carried out like this. The number of nucleated cells in each sample was estimated by amplification of reference gene primers within the assay. Sequence reads were collapsed and filtered to measure the absolute abundance of every unique TCRbeta CDR3 rearrangement. Productive Simpson clonality was computed per sample as the square root of Simpson's diversity index over productive rearrangements. TCRdb provides this immuneACCESS table in a form limited to in-frame rearrangements. Some clones are lacking; in checked studies, under half of them reflect an unresolved V gene, and why the rest are absent is not known. The D gene and trimming were derived from the DNA, and the V and J assignments and clone size from that table. For this sample the table gives 200,000 or so clones, of which approximately 83% were detected only once. The ten largest clones capture 10% to 11% of the sample.

The germline V gene supplies CDR1 KGHSH and CDR2 LQKENI. V is cut back by 4 bases and J by 5 bases, with 3 bases in the junction unmatched. Counted from cysteine to phenylalanine, this CDR3 has 13 amino acids. Only the CDR3 part of the read is kept: 39 bases, read in frame from the first base. Collaborating institutions collected whole blood in K2EDTA tubes following their own protocols. For TCRbeta analysis, collaborator samples were shipped as frozen whole blood, as isolated PBMCs, or as DNA extracted from either sample type. Points on this clone: This clone's antigen is unknown. Within one base of it there is no much larger clone, and no base qualities were kept.

The clonotype comes from a human donor with active or convalescent COVID-19. The donor label of this sample is uncertain. In this chain, TRBV18 is recombined with TRBJ1-2; 8 bases in the middle match TRBD1. Sample: peripheral blood. This receptor carries the CDR3 CASSQQGDYGYTF. The DNA is TGTGCCAGCTCACAACAGGGGGATTATGGCTACACCTTC.